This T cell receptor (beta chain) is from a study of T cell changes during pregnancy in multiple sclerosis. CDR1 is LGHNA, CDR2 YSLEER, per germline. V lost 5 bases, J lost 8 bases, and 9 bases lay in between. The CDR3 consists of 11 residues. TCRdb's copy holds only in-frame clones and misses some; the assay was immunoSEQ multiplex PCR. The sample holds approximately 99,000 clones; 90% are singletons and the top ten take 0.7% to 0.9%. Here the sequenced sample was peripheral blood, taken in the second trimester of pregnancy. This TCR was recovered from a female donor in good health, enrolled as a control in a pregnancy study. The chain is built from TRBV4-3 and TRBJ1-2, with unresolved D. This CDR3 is CASSGERGYTF. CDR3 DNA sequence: TGCGCCAGCAGCGGGGAGCGCGGCTACACCTTC.